These T cell receptor beta chains were read from a single sample in a study of T cells in Graves' hyperthyroidism and ophthalmopathy. TCRdb ran MiXCR on the multiplex PCR reads and lists one entry per CDR3 protein. The sample lists more than 550,000 distinct CDR3 sequences, nearly 45% occurring once. The sample consisted of peripheral blood or thyroid tissue (not recorded which). These receptors all come from an adult man with Graves' disease, either hyperthyroidism or ophthalmopathy (not recorded which). Each CDR3 is given with its conserved first and last residue.

V	J	CDR3
TRBV9	TRBJ1-3	CASSSGGTNTIYF
TRBV12-3/TRBV12-4	TRBJ1-6	CASSFRTVNSPLHF
TRBV7-9	TRBJ1-4	CASSLGRGNERLFF
TRBV5-1	TRBJ1-1	CASSSGQGATEAFF
TRBV2	TRBJ2-7	CASSERTGRAYEQYF
TRBV7-9	TRBJ1-6	CASSSSFGRSYNSPLHF
TRBV7-9	TRBJ1-5	CASSLAGQGGFFNQPQHF
TRBV10-3	TRBJ1-2	CAISEIGQGTSYGYTF
TRBV2	TRBJ1-1	CASNDPMGTGSFF
TRBV11-3	TRBJ1-6	CASSLVGGQNSPLHF
TRBV24-1	TRBJ1-2	CATSGQSNYGYTF
TRBV6-6	TRBJ2-7	CASNGPRQGSYEQYF
TRBV11-2	TRBJ1-1	CASNLLVLTEAFF
TRBV16	TRBJ2-7	CASSRQGDEQYF
TRBV6-5	TRBJ1-2	CASSSPSTGFVGYTF
TRBV5-1	TRBJ1-1	CASSLVAGTNTEAFF
TRBV13	TRBJ2-5	CASSHHRREGQETQYF
TRBV20-1	TRBJ2-5	CSARTTLPPQETQYF
TRBV20-1	TRBJ1-2	CSARDLDRGINYGYTF
TRBV10-3	TRBJ1-1	CAISDGTNTEAFF
TRBV2	TRBJ1-4	CASRRANEKLFF
TRBV2	TRBJ2-6	CASSGDRVLSGANVLTF